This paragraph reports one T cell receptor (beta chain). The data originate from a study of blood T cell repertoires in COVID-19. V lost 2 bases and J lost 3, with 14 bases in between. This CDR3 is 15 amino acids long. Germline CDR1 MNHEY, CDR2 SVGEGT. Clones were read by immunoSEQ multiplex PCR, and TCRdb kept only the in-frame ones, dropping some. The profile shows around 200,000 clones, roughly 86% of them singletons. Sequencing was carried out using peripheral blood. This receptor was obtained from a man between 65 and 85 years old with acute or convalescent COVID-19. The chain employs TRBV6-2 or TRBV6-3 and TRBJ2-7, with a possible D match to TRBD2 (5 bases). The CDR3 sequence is CASSYTDSTYYEQYF. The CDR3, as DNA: TGTGCCAGCAGTTACACGGACTCTACCTACTACGAGCAGTACTTC.